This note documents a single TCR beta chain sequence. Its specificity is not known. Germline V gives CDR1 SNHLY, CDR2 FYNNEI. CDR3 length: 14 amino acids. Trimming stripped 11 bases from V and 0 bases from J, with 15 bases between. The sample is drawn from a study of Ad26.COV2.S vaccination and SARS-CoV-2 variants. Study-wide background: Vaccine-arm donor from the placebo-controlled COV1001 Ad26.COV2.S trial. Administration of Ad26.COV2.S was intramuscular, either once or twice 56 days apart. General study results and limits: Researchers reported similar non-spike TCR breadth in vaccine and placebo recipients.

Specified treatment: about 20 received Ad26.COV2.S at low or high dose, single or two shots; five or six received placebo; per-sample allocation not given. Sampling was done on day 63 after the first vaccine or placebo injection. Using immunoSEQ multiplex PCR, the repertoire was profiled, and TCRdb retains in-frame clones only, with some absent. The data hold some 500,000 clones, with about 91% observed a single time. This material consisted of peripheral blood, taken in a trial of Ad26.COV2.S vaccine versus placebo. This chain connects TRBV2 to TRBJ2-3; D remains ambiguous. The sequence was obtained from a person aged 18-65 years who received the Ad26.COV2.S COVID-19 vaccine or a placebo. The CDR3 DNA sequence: TGTGCCGCCAGGTTGGGCAGAAGCACAGATACGCAGTATTTT. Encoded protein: CAARLGRSTDTQYF.